Below, 21 T cell receptor beta chains from the same sample are listed, as sequenced in a study of blood T cell repertoires in COVID-19 (dated by TCRdb to the early 2020s). Libraries were constructed by the immunoSEQ multiplex PCR assay. TCRdb carries this immuneACCESS record with in-frame sequences only. Its versions omit some clonotypes, under half of them owing to an unresolved V gene in the studies checked, with the rest unexplained. Here the sample has roughly 130,000 clones; around 80% occur a single time. The ten top clones hold about 2% of the sample. Sequencing was carried out using peripheral blood. These receptors came from a man aged 70-80 years with acute or convalescent COVID-19.

The chain uses TRBV2 and TRBJ1-5; possibly TRBD1 for D (5 bases). The CDR3 sequence is 12 residues long. Germline V gene data show CDR1 as SNHLY and CDR2 as FYNNEI. V was shortened by 1 base and J by 13 bases, with 11 bases between the two germline ends. The CDR3 loop is CASSEVGGRQHF. The CDR3 DNA sequence: TGTGCCAGCAGTGAAGTCGGGGGACGGCAGCATTTT.

The V call is TRBV7-2, the J call TRBJ1-2; 9 bases fit TRBD1. Germline CDR1 and CDR2: SGHTA and FQGNSA. Losses at the gene ends were 2 bases for V and 3 bases for J; bases not matched to a gene: 7. CDR3 length: 16 amino acids. CDR3: CASSLSSGQGHYGYTF. CDR3 coding DNA: TGTGCCAGCAGCTTATCCTCGGGACAGGGACACTATGGCTACACCTTC.

This rearrangement joins TRBV2 to TRBJ2-3, with a possible D match to TRBD2 (6 bases). The germline gives CDR1 SNHLY, CDR2 FYNNEI. Trimming took 7 bases from V and 2 from J, leaving 19 bases between them. The CDR3 is 16 amino acids. CDR3 nucleotides: TGTGCCAGCAAAATATCGGGGGACCCTATCACAGATACGCAGTATTTT. Translating gives CASKISGDPITDTQYF.

The genes are TRBV2 and TRBJ1-4; D call uncertain. CDR3 length: 13 residues. Trimming cost V 7 bases and J 7 bases, with 13 bases left between them. Germline CDR1 is SNHLY and CDR2 is FYNNEI. CDR3 bases: TGTGCCAGCAAAAATGGTCCCGGTGAAAAACTGTTTTTT. This encodes CASKNGPGEKLFF.

The chain joins TRBV6-1 to TRBJ2-3, with 9 bases matching TRBD2. Unmatched junction bases numbered 5, after V lost 0 bases and J lost 4 bases. The CDR3 runs to 16 residues. Germline lookup yields CDR1 MNHNS and CDR2 SASEGT. The CDR3 DNA is TGTGCCAGCAGTGAAGCGCCAGCGGGGGGATCAGATACGCAGTATTTT. It encodes CASSEAPAGGSDTQYF.

This clone was seen a handful of times. The rearrangement uses TRBV2 and TRBJ2-1; D might be TRBD1 (5 bases). The CDR3 has 12 amino acids. CDR1 is SNHLY, CDR2 FYNNEI, per germline. Trimming removed 6 bases from V and 5 bases from J, with 8 bases in between. The CDR3: CASRATDNEQFF. In nucleotides, the CDR3 is TGTGCCAGCAGGGCGACAGACAATGAGCAGTTCTTC.

The gene calls are TRBV7-3 and TRBJ2-2, with TRBD1 identical over 7 bases. The CDR3 sequence is 15 residues long. V dropped 5 bases and J dropped 5; count of bases not matched to a gene: 8. CDR1 SGHTA and CDR2 FQGTGA come from the germline V gene. The CDR3 nucleotides are TGTGCCAGCAGCCCTCGACAGGGATCAACCGGGGAGCTGTTTTTT. Amino acids: CASSPRQGSTGELFF.

The V gene is TRBV10-2, the J gene TRBJ2-7, with TRBD2 as a possible D gene (5 bases). The CDR3 totals 13 residues. Germline CDR1 is WSHSY and CDR2 is SAAADI. V was clipped by 3 bases and J by 0 bases, with 6 bases between them. The CDR3 sequence is CASSDGDSYEQYF. For the CDR3, the DNA is TGCGCCAGCAGTGACGGGGACTCCTACGAGCAGTACTTC.

The V gene is TRBV7-8, the J gene TRBJ1-2; D might be TRBD1 (5 bases). The CDR3 sequence is 14 residues long. CDR1 and CDR2 (germline): SGHVS, FQNEAQ. V shed 5 bases and J shed 6 bases, with 16 bases lying between them. The CDR3 bases are TGTGCCAGCAGCCCGGTGACAGAGTTCGATGGCTACACCTTC. It translates to CASSPVTEFDGYTF.

V is TRBV5-4 and J is TRBJ2-3; 9 bases are a match to TRBD2. Per germline, CDR1 SGHNT and CDR2 YYREEE (reference sequence). The ends lost 0 bases at V and 0 bases at J; junction bases unmatched: 11. This CDR3 spans 19 amino acids. The chain's CDR3 is CASSLEGLAGRSSTDTQYF. The CDR3, as DNA: TGTGCCAGCAGCTTGGAAGGGCTAGCGGGGAGAAGTAGCACAGATACGCAGTATTTT.

V and J are TRBV12-5 and TRBJ2-7, with D unresolved. Germline V lookup: CDR1 LGHNT, CDR2 FRNRAP. V lost 1 base to trimming and J lost 2 bases, with 9 bases between them. The CDR3 is 14 residues long. DNA of the CDR3: TGTGCTAGTGGTTTGGCAGACATTACCTACGAGCAGTACTTC. Translated, it gives CASGLADITYEQYF.

The V and J genes are TRBV7-8 and TRBJ1-3, with TRBD1 matching over 9 bases. Germline CDR1 reads SGHVS; CDR2 reads FQNEAQ. This CDR3 comprises 16 residues. V gave up 8 bases and J gave up 4 bases; unmatched junction bases: 12. The CDR3 here is CASGTGTGLRGNTIYF. The CDR3 bases are TGTGCCAGCGGAACCGGGACAGGGCTGAGGGGAAACACCATATATTTT. Full variable domain (rest looked up from reference TRBV7-8 and TRBJ1-3): GAGVSQSPRYKVAKRGQDVALRCDPISGHVSLFWYQQALGQGPEFLTYFQNEAQLDKSGLPSDRFFAERPEGSVSTLKIQRTQQEDSAVYLCASGTGTGLRGNTIYFGEGSWLTVV.

This chain uses TRBV9 with TRBJ1-1; D not resolved. V was clipped by 0 bases and J by 0 bases, with 9 bases between them. The germline CDR1 and CDR2 sequences are SGDLS and YYNGEE. This CDR3 has 15 amino acids. The CDR3 protein is CASSVALSLNTEAFF. The DNA for the CDR3 is TGTGCCAGCAGCGTAGCCCTTAGTTTGAACACTGAAGCTTTCTTT. Full variable domain (remainder filled in from reference TRBV9 and TRBJ1-1): DSGVTQTPKHLITATGQRVTLRCSPRSGDLSVYWYQQSLDQGLQFLIQYYNGEERAKGNILERFSAQQFPDLHSELNLSSLELGDSALYFCASSVALSLNTEAFFGQGTRLTVV.

The J gene is TRBJ2-7, the V gene TRBV5-1, with TRBD2 matching 8 bases. The CDR3 contains 14 residues. After removal of 0 bases from V and 4 bases from J, the junction contained 3 bases not matched to a gene. Germline CDR1 reads SGHRS; CDR2 reads YFSETQ. In DNA, the CDR3 is TGCGCCAGCAGCTTGGGCGGGGGGCCTTACGAGCAGTACTTC. It encodes CASSLGGGPYEQYF. The variable domain in full, completed from reference TRBV5-1 and TRBJ2-7, reads KAGVTQTPRYLIKTRGQQVTLSCSPISGHRSVSWYQQTPGQGLQFLFEYFSETQRNKGNFPGRFSGRQFSNSRSEMNVSTLELGDSALYLCASSLGGGPYEQYFGPGTRLTVT.

This clone has only one observation. CDR3 DNA sequence: TGCGCCAGCAGCTTGACAGCGGGGGTCTCCACAGATACGCAGTATTTT. This sequence encodes CASSLTAGVSTDTQYF. The chain is built from TRBV5-1 and TRBJ2-3, with 8 positions matching TRBD2. CDR3 size: 16 residues. Germline loops: CDR1 SGHRS, CDR2 YFSETQ. V lost 1 base to trimming and J lost 2 bases; unmatched junction nucleotides: 6.

The genes are TRBV24-1 and TRBJ2-5, with D possibly being TRBD2 (5 bases). This CDR3 is 15 amino acids long. The ends were cut back, 5 bases at V and 4 bases at J, with 16 bases in the middle. The germline V gene encodes CDR1 KGHDR and CDR2 SFDVKD. The CDR3 sequence: CATSATSPLPETQYF. Here the CDR3 DNA reads TGTGCCACCAGTGCTACTAGTCCTCTCCCAGAGACCCAGTACTTC.

The V and J genes are TRBV2 and TRBJ2-3; perhaps TRBD1 as D (5 bases). The CDR3 runs to 13 residues. Germline loops: CDR1 SNHLY, CDR2 FYNNEI. Trimming pared 4 bases from V and 7 bases from J, leaving 12 bases between. The CDR3 sequence is CASSADAGNTQYF. The CDR3 DNA follows: TGTGCCAGCAGTGCTGATGCAGGGAATACGCAGTATTTT.

The gene calls are TRBV19 and TRBJ2-6, with D maybe TRBD1 (5 bases). There are 15 residues in the CDR3. V lost 5 bases and J lost 0, with 8 bases in between. Looked up from germline, CDR1 is LNHDA and CDR2 is SQIVND (reference sequence). The CDR3 region is CASSGHLSGANVLTF. CDR3 in DNA: TGTGCCAGTAGTGGACACCTCTCTGGGGCCAACGTCCTGACTTTC.

V gene TRBV28 combines with J gene TRBJ1-2; D remains unclear. The V and J ends lost 3 bases and 4 bases respectively, with 12 bases between them. Germline V gene sequence: CDR1 MDHEN, CDR2 SYDVKM. CDR3 length: 14 residues. CDR3 DNA: TGTGCCAGCAGTTTTGGTAACTCGGTCTATGGCTACACCTTC. This codes for CASSFGNSVYGYTF.

This chain connects TRBV19 to TRBJ2-5; 7 bases map to TRBD2. This CDR3 region has 16 residues. The junction had 11 bases not matched to a gene; V was cut back by 2 bases and J by 5 bases. Germline V gene lookup returns CDR1 LNHDA and CDR2 SQIVND (reference sequence). The CDR3: CASSITSGARAETQYF. The CDR3 bases are TGTGCCAGTAGTATAACCAGCGGGGCGCGCGCGGAGACCCAGTACTTC.

This clone was seen a single time. The chain's CDR3 is CASSLAPSGGADTQYF. The DNA for the CDR3 is TGCGCCAGCAGCTTGGCCCCTAGCGGGGGGGCGGATACGCAGTATTTT. The chain is built from TRBV5-1 and TRBJ2-3; 12 bases are a match to TRBD2. Germline CDR1 and CDR2: SGHRS and YFSETQ. Trimming took 0 bases from V and 6 from J; bases not matched to a gene: 5. The CDR3 runs to 16 residues.